The next 18 T cell receptor beta chains were all read from a single sample in a study of shared clonotypes between healthy human individuals (TCRdb year 2020). Library creation used the immunoSEQ multiplex PCR assay. Sourced from immuneACCESS, this table was stored by TCRdb with only in-frame sequences that have V and J called. A share of the clones is absent; for the studies checked, an unresolved V gene accounts for under half, and the remainder has no known explanation. The table for this sample lists around 330,000 clones; around 72% of them were counted only once. About a tenth of the sample belongs to the ten largest clones. The sequenced material came from memory CD4+ T cells sorted from blood. Sample cell subset or site, as interpreted from the label and publication: CD45RA-negative fraction. All receptors derive from a man aged 25-40 years in good health.

The chain combines TRBV29-1 with TRBJ1-2; 9 bases are a match to TRBD1. CDR1 and CDR2 (germline): SQVTM, ANQGSEA. V shed 5 bases, J shed 6 bases, and the junction held 7 bases outside the gene matches. This CDR3 has 13 residues. CDR3 DNA: TGCAGCGTTTCCCGGGACAGGGCCGATGGCTACACCTTC. This gives the protein CSVSRDRADGYTF.

About this clone itself: This CDR3 is also generated by other DNA sequences in the sample. The V and J genes are TRBV18 and TRBJ2-5; no firm D call. Germline V lookup: CDR1 KGHSH, CDR2 LQKENI. There are 12 residues in the CDR3. The V and J ends lost 3 bases and 5 bases respectively, with 7 bases between them. This CDR3 is CASSPERETQYF. The CDR3 nucleotides read TGTGCCAGCTCACCCGAGAGGGAGACCCAGTACTTC.

The chain carries TRBV6-5 and TRBJ1-1, with no clear D. V lost 5 bases and J lost 1, with 11 bases in between. Germline-derived CDR1 and CDR2 are MNHEY and SVGAGI. This CDR3 is 14 amino acids long. For the CDR3, the DNA is TGTGCCAGCAGTCCTTCCCCACGGAACACTGAAGCTTTCTTT. It translates to CASSPSPRNTEAFF.

This clone was counted once. The chain couples TRBV7-2 to TRBJ2-7; D is possibly TRBD1 or TRBD2 (5 bases each). V was clipped by 3 bases and J by 5 bases, with 14 bases between them. The CDR3 consists of 14 residues. The germline CDR1 and CDR2 sequences are SGHTA and FQGNSA. In DNA, the CDR3 is TGTGCCAGCAGCTTGGGGGTGTCCGTACACGAGCAGTACTTC. This sequence encodes CASSLGVSVHEQYF.

The CDR3 spells CASSLLGNTIYF. The CDR3 DNA follows: TGTGCCAGCAGCCTTTTGGGAAACACCATATATTTT. The chain has TRBV5-8 and TRBJ1-3; no firm D call. Trimming removed 4 bases from V and 4 bases from J, with 6 bases in between. This CDR3 has 12 amino acids. Germline assignment: CDR1 SGHTS and CDR2 YDEGEE.

The J gene is TRBJ1-5, the V gene TRBV7-9; TRBD1 is a possible D gene (5 bases). Germline CDR1 SEHNR, CDR2 FQNEAQ (reference sequence). The CDR3 extends over 16 amino acids. Trimming left V 5 bases short and J 3 bases short, with 17 bases between. Written as DNA, the CDR3 is TGTGCCAGCAGCCAAGGGGTAGGGATGGCCAATCAGCCCCAGCATTTT. Translating it yields CASSQGVGMANQPQHF.

Ten or more counts support this clone. Here the CDR3 DNA reads TGTGCCAGCAGCTCCGCCCCCCTTGGCACAGATACGCAGTATTTT. It codes for CASSSAPLGTDTQYF. This rearrangement joins TRBV5-6 to TRBJ2-3; no clear D. Trimming left V 3 bases short and J 1 base short, with 12 bases between. Per the germline V gene, CDR1 is SGHDT and CDR2 is YYEEEE. The CDR3 runs to 15 residues.

J is TRBJ1-5 and V is TRBV25-1; weak D call: TRBD1 (5 bases). Germline CDR1 MGHDK, CDR2 SYGVNS. V lost 3 bases, J lost 9 bases, and 12 bases lay in between. The CDR3 is 13 residues long. The DNA of the CDR3 is TGTGCCAGCAGTGATGGGACGGAGGGGCCCCAGCATTTT. It specifies CASSDGTEGPQHF.

This clone has just a few counts. Other DNA sequences in this specimen translate into the identical CDR3. The V call is TRBV2, the J call TRBJ1-2; D gene uncertain. The CDR3 contains 13 residues. Germline CDR1 reads SNHLY; CDR2 reads FYNNEI. Trimming shortened V by 4 bases and J by 2 bases, and 8 bases separated the two germline ends. This CDR3 reads CASSGVGNYGYTF. CDR3 in DNA: TGTGCCAGCAGTGGGGTAGGGAACTATGGCTACACCTTC. Full variable domain (remainder filled in from reference TRBV2 and TRBJ1-2): EPEVTQTPSHQVTQMGQEVILRCVPISNHLYFYWYRQILGQKVEFLVSFYNNEISEKSEIFDDQFSVERPDGSNFTLKIRSTKLEDSAMYFCASSGVGNYGYTFGSGTRLTVV.

Points on this clone: Other nucleotide sequences in the sample specify the same CDR3. This chain links TRBV28 with TRBJ2-7, with D unclear. Between the trimmed V and J ends, which lost 4 bases and 5 bases, there was a span of 6 bases. Germline CDR1 MDHEN, CDR2 SYDVKM. This CDR3 contains 11 residues. CDR3 bases: TGTGCCAGCAGTTCGAGAGACGAGCAGTACTTC. Translated, it gives CASSSRDEQYF. Full variable domain (missing parts from reference TRBV28 and TRBJ2-7): DVKVTQSSRYLVKRTGEKVFLECVQDMDHENMFWYRQDPGLGLRLIYFSYDVKMKEKGDIPEGYSVSREKKERFSLILESASTNQTSMYLCASSSRDEQYFGPGTRLTVT.

The CDR3 reads CASRTRTGGQPQHF. For the CDR3, the DNA is TGTGCCAGCAGGACACGGACGGGGGGTCAGCCCCAGCATTTT. The rearrangement uses TRBV27 and TRBJ1-5; a possible D gene is TRBD1 (5 bases). This CDR3 contains 14 residues. V was pared by 6 bases and J by 6 bases, with 15 bases between. Germline CDR1 and CDR2: MNHEY and SMNVEV (reference sequence).

Note on this clone: At the DNA level, this CDR3 is encoded by other sequences in the same sample as well. This chain links TRBV5-8 with TRBJ2-3; 12 bases are shared with TRBD2. CDR3 length: 16 residues. After removal of 0 bases from V and 4 bases from J, the junction contained 3 bases not matched to a gene. Germline loops: CDR1 SGHTS, CDR2 YDEGEE. CDR3 in DNA: TGTGCCAGCAGCTTGGGACTAGCGGGAGACGCAGATACGCAGTATTTT. It yields the protein CASSLGLAGDADTQYF.

The rearrangement joins TRBV5-4 to TRBJ1-6; D is uncertain. Trimming removed 0 bases from V and 8 bases from J, with 9 bases in between. Germline assignment: CDR1 SGHNT and CDR2 YYREEE (reference sequence). This CDR3 has 14 residues. The CDR3 reads CASSLGREDSPLHF. CDR3 nucleotide sequence: TGTGCCAGCAGCTTGGGGCGGGAGGATTCACCCCTCCACTTT.

This clone has a single count. The chain has TRBV5-1 and TRBJ2-2, with a weak D call TRBD1 (5 bases). Germline assignment: CDR1 SGHRS and CDR2 YFSETQ. The ends were cut back, 7 bases at V and 5 bases at J, with 15 bases in the middle. The CDR3 totals 14 residues. CDR3 coding DNA: TGCGCCAGCGATCGTACAGGTTCGACCGGGGAGCTGTTTTTT. It encodes CASDRTGSTGELFF.

J is TRBJ1-3 and V is TRBV6-5; D might be TRBD1 (5 bases). V lost 4 bases to trimming and J lost 3 bases, with 10 bases between them. The CDR3 length is 14 residues. CDR1 is MNHEY, CDR2 SVGAGI, per germline. The CDR3 nucleotides read TGTGCCAGCAGTTCAACCAGGGTTGGAAACACCATATATTTT. This encodes CASSSTRVGNTIYF.

J is TRBJ2-3 and V is TRBV29-1; D is uncertain. Germline V gene sequence: CDR1 SQVTM, CDR2 ANQGSEA. CDR3 length: 14 residues. Trimming stripped 4 bases from V and 8 bases from J, with 19 bases between. The CDR3 sequence is CSVVWSVRFGTQYF. The CDR3 DNA reads TGCAGCGTTGTCTGGTCAGTTAGGTTTGGTACGCAGTATTTT.

The rearrangement links TRBV10-1 to TRBJ1-1; D ambiguous. This CDR3 has 14 amino acids. Germline V lookup: CDR1 WNHNN, CDR2 SYGVQD (reference sequence). V gave up 2 bases and J gave up 0 bases, with 7 bases separating them. The CDR3 sequence is CASSETAMNTEAFF. CDR3 coding DNA: TGCGCCAGCAGTGAGACAGCTATGAACACTGAAGCTTTCTTT.

Many counts were recorded for this clone. The V gene is TRBV6-5, the J gene TRBJ1-3; tentative D call: TRBD1 (6 bases). The CDR3 is made up of 15 amino acids. V lost 5 bases and J 3 bases, leaving 14 bases between the germline ends. Per germline, CDR1 MNHEY and CDR2 SVGAGI. CDR3 sequence reads: CASSRGGAGGNTIYF. The CDR3 DNA reads as TGTGCCAGCAGTAGGGGGGGGGCAGGTGGAAACACCATATATTTT.